A single sample gave rise to the 7 T cell receptor beta chains below, sequenced in a study of blood T cell repertoires in COVID-19. Assay: immunoSEQ multiplex PCR; the TCRdb copy retains only in-frame clones and omits some. The sample has a few hundred thousand clones; about 79% are singletons. The sequenced material came from peripheral blood. Receptors were obtained from a woman aged 35 to 49 who had recovered from COVID-19.

This chain uses TRBV4-3 with TRBJ2-1; 7 bases are a match to TRBD1. The ends lost 4 bases at V and 5 bases at J; junction bases unmatched: 14. The CDR3 extends over 17 amino acids. Per germline, CDR1 LGHNA and CDR2 YSLEER. The chain's CDR3 is CASSRDIGTARHNEQFF. CDR3 in DNA: TGCGCCAGCAGCCGGGACATCGGGACAGCGAGGCACAATGAGCAGTTCTTC.

The rearrangement joins TRBV7-2 to TRBJ1-5; 7 bases are shared with TRBD1. Germline lookup yields CDR1 SGHTA and CDR2 FQGNSA. The trim removed 5 bases at V and 0 bases at J, leaving 4 bases unmatched. The CDR3 contains 15 residues. The CDR3 DNA follows: TGTGCCAGCAGCGAAGGGACAGCTAGCAATCAGCCCCAGCATTTT. This gives the protein CASSEGTASNQPQHF.

The count of this clone is one. The chain carries TRBV2 and TRBJ2-2; 8 bases agree with TRBD2. Germline-derived CDR1 and CDR2 are SNHLY and FYNNEI. Unmatched junction bases numbered 5, after V lost 8 bases and J lost 6 bases. The CDR3 contains 13 residues. The CDR3 is CASRGGASGELFF. The CDR3 nucleotides are TGTGCCAGCCGGGGGGGGGCTTCCGGGGAGCTGTTTTTT. Together with reference TRBV2 and TRBJ2-2, the CDR3 gives the full variable domain: EPEVTQTPSHQVTQMGQEVILRCVPISNHLYFYWYRQILGQKVEFLVSFYNNEISEKSEIFDDQFSVERPDGSNFTLKIRSTKLEDSAMYFCASRGGASGELFFGEGSRLTVL.

V and J are TRBV5-6 and TRBJ1-4; D gene unclear. The V and J ends lost 4 bases and 7 bases respectively, with 14 bases between them. The CDR3 loop spans 14 amino acids. The germline V gene encodes CDR1 SGHDT and CDR2 YYEEEE. CDR3 sequence (DNA): TGTGCCAGCAGCAGAGGAGGTGTGGGTGAAAAACTGTTTTTT. It codes for CASSRGGVGEKLFF. Complete variable domain (other parts from reference TRBV5-6 and TRBJ1-4): DAGVTQSPTHLIKTRGQQVTLRCSPKSGHDTVSWYQQALGQGPQFIFQYYEEEERQRGNFPDRFSGHQFPNYSSELNVNALLLGDSALYLCASSRGGVGEKLFFGSGTQLSVL.

The CDR3: CASSPGLAGIYNEQFF. In nucleotides, the CDR3 is TGTGCCAGCAGCCCGGGACTAGCGGGGATCTACAATGAGCAGTTCTTC. The rearrangement joins TRBV11-2 to TRBJ2-1; 13 bases fit TRBD2. The CDR3 is 16 amino acids. The V segment lost 5 bases and the J segment 3 bases; nucleotides outside the gene matches: 4. Germline V gene data show CDR1 as SGHAT and CDR2 as FQNNGV.

The chain combines TRBV4-3 with TRBJ2-5, with TRBD1 as a possible D gene (6 bases). The CDR3 extends over 13 amino acids. Trimming cost V 4 bases and J 4 bases, with 10 bases left between them. Germline CDR1 and CDR2: LGHNA and YSLEER. CDR3 coding DNA: TGCGCCAGCAGCCTAGGACAGAGAGAGACCCAGTACTTC. This sequence encodes CASSLGQRETQYF.

The rearrangement joins TRBV7-9 to TRBJ2-6; the match to TRBD1 covers 10 bases. In germline, CDR1 is SEHNR, CDR2 FQNEAQ (reference sequence). The ends lost 11 bases at V and 2 bases at J; junction bases unmatched: 6. CDR3 length: 15 residues. The CDR3 is CAGDRGSAGANVLTF. The DNA for the CDR3 is TGTGCCGGGGACAGGGGTTCTGCTGGGGCCAACGTCCTGACTTTC.